The 21 T cell receptor beta chains below come from one sample, sequenced in a study of T cells in Graves' hyperthyroidism and ophthalmopathy. Authors of the study amplified TCR beta CDR3 regions from RNA transcripts. TCR CDR3 regions were first amplified by RT-PCR with HTBI primers. In TCRdb, the multiplex PCR reads were re-called with MiXCR into one record per CDR3 protein. The data contain hundreds of thousands of distinct CDR3 sequences, 30% to 40% of them singletons. The sample was blood. Receptors originate from a woman in her 40s with Graves' hyperthyroidism.

This clonotype was detected many times. The V and J genes are TRBV13 and TRBJ2-7; D is uncertain. The CDR3 runs 12 residues. CDR1 and CDR2 (germline): PRHDT, FYEKMQ (reference sequence). V was cut by 5 bases and J by 3 bases, with 8 bases left in between. The CDR3 nucleotides are TGTGCCAGCAGCCGAACAGACTACGAGCAGTACTTC. Its translation: CASSRTDYEQYF.

This sequence joins TRBV11-2 and TRBJ2-7; D is uncertain. The V and J ends lost 7 bases and 4 bases respectively, with 11 bases between them. The CDR3 is made up of 12 amino acids. The germline V gene encodes CDR1 SGHAT and CDR2 FQNNGV. CDR3 residues: CASNQRPYEQYF. The CDR3 DNA sequence: TGTGCCAGCAACCAAAGACCGTACGAGCAGTACTTC.

This rearrangement joins TRBV7-9 to TRBJ2-7; 9 bases are shared with TRBD1. This CDR3 has 15 amino acids. CDR1 and CDR2 (germline): SEHNR, FQNEAQ (reference sequence). With V trimmed by 5 bases and J by 5 bases, 10 bases remained unmatched. The CDR3, as DNA: TGTGCCAGCAGCCGTTACCTGACAGGGGGTGACGAGCAGTACTTC. This encodes CASSRYLTGGDEQYF.

Many counts were recorded for this clonotype. The chain links TRBV20-1 to TRBJ1-2, with 7 bases fitting TRBD1. CDR3 length: 14 amino acids. CDR1 is DFQATT, CDR2 SNEGSKA, per germline (reference sequence). The junction had 12 bases not matched to a gene; V was cut back by 6 bases and J by 5 bases. The CDR3, as DNA: TGCAGTGCCCCGCGGGACAGTAGTCCTTATGGCTACACCTTC. This codes for CSAPRDSSPYGYTF.

This clonotype showed up just a few times. CDR3 sequence reads: CASSYVSPNQPQHF. The CDR3 DNA reads TGTGCCAGCAGTTACGTGTCACCAAATCAGCCCCAGCATTTT. The chain carries TRBV6-5 and TRBJ1-5; D ambiguous. Germline CDR1 and CDR2: MNHEY and SVGAGI. The CDR3 contains 14 residues. V shed 2 bases and J shed 4 bases, with 9 bases lying between them.

This clonotype was observed at least ten times. The chain has TRBV20-1 and TRBJ2-5; tentative D call: TRBD2 (5 bases). Germline CDR1 and CDR2: DFQATT and SNEGSKA (reference sequence). CDR3 length: 14 amino acids. The V end lost 5 bases, the J end lost 1 base, and 14 bases lay between the germline ends. The CDR3 DNA reads as TGCAGTGCTCGCCGGGGAACGGTCCAAGAGACCCAGTACTTC. Translation: CSARRGTVQETQYF.

Ten or more counts support this clonotype. The chain recombines TRBV6-4 with TRBJ1-6; D gene unclear. The CDR3 sequence is 13 residues long. With 5 bases removed from V and 7 bases from J, the gap between germline ends came to 9 bases. Germline V gene lookup returns CDR1 MRHNA and CDR2 SNTAGT. In DNA form, the CDR3 reads TGTGCCAGCAGTACAGATTCCAATTCACCCCTCCACTTT. Translated, it gives CASSTDSNSPLHF.

J is TRBJ2-2 and V is TRBV7-2; no reliable D call. This CDR3 region has 13 residues. V lost 0 bases to trimming and J lost 6 bases, with 5 bases between them. Germline CDR1 is SGHTA and CDR2 is FQGNSA. CDR3 residues: CASSLALSGELFF. The CDR3 DNA is TGTGCCAGCAGCTTAGCTCTTTCCGGGGAGCTGTTTTTT.

This chain connects TRBV18 to TRBJ1-1; 7 bases align to TRBD1. CDR1 and CDR2 (germline): KGHSH, LQKENI. This CDR3 region has 15 residues. Unmatched junction bases numbered 3, after V lost 0 bases and J lost 2 bases. The CDR3 is CASSPPRTGNTEAFF. The CDR3 DNA follows: TGTGCCAGCTCACCACCCCGGACAGGCAACACTGAAGCTTTCTTT.

The chain carries TRBV6-5 and TRBJ2-5; no clear D. V was shortened by 7 bases and J by 3 bases, with 18 bases between the two germline ends. The CDR3 covers 15 residues. Germline V gives CDR1 MNHEY, CDR2 SVGAGI. The CDR3 loop reads CASTPGRLGKETQYF. Written as DNA, the CDR3 is TGTGCCAGCACCCCCGGTAGGCTGGGAAAAGAGACCCAGTACTTC.

The chain carries TRBV19 and TRBJ1-5, with 10 positions matching TRBD1. The CDR3 runs 15 residues. Germline trimming cut 10 bases from V and 4 bases from J; bases unmatched to any gene: 10. Germline loops: CDR1 LNHDA, CDR2 SQIVND (reference sequence). The CDR3 loop reads CATRRTGGGNQPQHF. DNA of the CDR3: TGTGCCACCCGGAGGACAGGGGGGGGTAATCAGCCCCAGCATTTT.

There are a few counts of this clonotype. V and J are TRBV2 and TRBJ1-1; no definite D call. CDR3 length: 13 amino acids. V gave up 2 bases and J gave up 8 bases, with 12 bases separating them. Germline loops: CDR1 SNHLY, CDR2 FYNNEI. The CDR3 region is CASSETRTREAFF. For the CDR3, the DNA is TGTGCCAGCAGTGAAACCCGGACCAGGGAAGCTTTCTTT. Complete variable domain (other parts from reference TRBV2 and TRBJ1-1): EPEVTQTPSHQVTQMGQEVILRCVPISNHLYFYWYRQILGQKVEFLVSFYNNEISEKSEIFDDQFSVERPDGSNFTLKIRSTKLEDSAMYFCASSETRTREAFFGQGTRLTVV.

Only a few counts were recorded for this clonotype. The rearrangement joins TRBV6-2 or TRBV6-3 to TRBJ1-2, with a weak D call TRBD1 (6 bases). Germline CDR1 reads MNHEY; CDR2 reads SVGEGT. The V and J ends lost 2 bases and 5 bases respectively, with 15 bases between them. The CDR3 is made up of 15 amino acids. Here the CDR3 reads CASSYPGAGVYGYTF. CDR3 sequence (DNA): TGTGCCAGCAGTTACCCCGGGGCAGGGGTTTATGGCTACACCTTC.

This clonotype has a handful of counts. The rearrangement uses TRBV12-3 or TRBV12-4 and TRBJ1-5; 7 nucleotides agree with TRBD1. The J segment lost 6 bases and the V segment lost 1 base, leaving 9 bases of the junction unmatched. The CDR3 runs to 16 residues. The CDR3 loop reads CASSLGAGGSIQPQHF. CDR3 DNA: TGTGCCAGCAGTTTAGGGGCAGGGGGGTCTATTCAGCCCCAGCATTTT.

The chain has TRBV11-3 and TRBJ2-5, with a possible D match to TRBD2 (6 bases). Germline V gene lookup returns CDR1 SGHNT and CDR2 YENEEA. The V gene lost 5 bases and the J gene lost 7 bases, with 17 bases spanning the gap. CDR3 length: 14 amino acids. The DNA for the CDR3 is TGTGCCAGCAGCATCCGGGACGTCGGGGGGACCCAGTACTTC. The encoded protein is CASSIRDVGGTQYF.

The chain carries TRBV19 and TRBJ1-1; 7 bases map to TRBD1. V lost 9 bases and J lost 5; bases outside the gene matches: 9. Germline CDR1 LNHDA, CDR2 SQIVND (reference sequence). CDR3 length: 13 amino acids. The CDR3 reads CASKRQGRTEAFF. The DNA of the CDR3 is TGTGCCAGCAAGAGACAGGGCCGAACTGAAGCTTTCTTT.

To note about this clonotype: At one of its ends the junction is not consistent with the germline gene, which may arise from a read error. This chain connects TRBV7-2 to TRBJ2-5; TRBD1 might be the D (5 bases). The CDR3 spans 11 residues. Germline-derived CDR1 and CDR2 are SGHTA and FQGNSA. The DNA of the CDR3 is TGTGCCAGCAGCTTAGCGGTGGGGCGGCTATTC. It codes for CASSLAVGRLF.

The genes are TRBV7-6 and TRBJ2-7, with 7 bases lining up with TRBD2. This CDR3 has 18 amino acids. The V segment lost 5 bases and the J segment 0 bases; nucleotides outside the gene matches: 16. The germline V gene has CDR1 SGHVS and CDR2 FNYEAQ. Written as DNA, the CDR3 is TGTGCCAGCAGCGTTGAAGAGTCCGGGACTAAGGGCTCCTACGAGCAGTACTTC. Its translation: CASSVEESGTKGSYEQYF.

The sample holds many counts of this clonotype. V and J are TRBV7-2 and TRBJ1-1; TRBD1 matches at 7 bases. Germline trimming cut 2 bases from V and 3 bases from J; bases unmatched to any gene: 6. There are 15 residues in the CDR3. Germline-derived CDR1 and CDR2 are SGHTA and FQGNSA. The CDR3 nucleotides are TGTGCCAGCAGCTTACGACAGGGAGGCGACACTGAAGCTTTCTTT. As protein: CASSLRQGGDTEAFF.

Turning to this clonotype: One end of the junction does not line up with germline, which may come from a read error. The J gene is TRBJ2-3, the V gene TRBV20-1; D remains ambiguous. This CDR3 has 9 amino acids. Looked up from germline, CDR1 is DFQATT and CDR2 is SNEGSKA (reference sequence). The CDR3 loop reads CSAGDTQYF. For the CDR3, the DNA is TGCAGTGCTGGAGATACGCAGTATTTT.

The chain links TRBV7-8 to TRBJ2-7; TRBD1 matches 8 bases. The CDR3 has 16 residues. Germline CDR1 is SGHVS and CDR2 is FQNEAQ. V trimming: 8 bases; J trimming: 6 bases; junction bases outside the gene matches: 18. The CDR3 sequence is CASFNTDGTGVREQYF. The CDR3 region has the DNA TGTGCCAGCTTTAATACCGACGGGACAGGAGTTCGCGAGCAGTACTTC.